This T cell receptor beta chain comes out of a study of T cells in Graves' hyperthyroidism and ophthalmopathy. Study-wide context: Once the initial diagnosis was made, peripheral blood was obtained before any treatment.

CDR1 is MNHEY, CDR2 SMNVEV, per germline (reference sequence). The CDR3 runs 14 residues. V was trimmed by 3 bases and J by 4 bases, leaving 12 bases between them. Patients aged 18 to 65 had newly diagnosed hyperthyroidism of under 2 months' duration. Template material for amplifying TCR beta CDR3 regions consisted of RNA transcripts. When the TCR CDR3 underwent first-round RT-PCR, the HTBI primer set was used. Via MiXCR, TCRdb re-called the multiplex PCR reads, giving one row per CDR3 protein. This table holds about 590,000 distinct CDR3 sequences, about 15% found once. The source of this sequence is a woman between 25 and 40 years old with Graves' hyperthyroidism. Specimen: blood. This rearrangement joins TRBV27 to TRBJ1-2, with D uncertain. CDR3 residues: CASSLVGIGYGYTF. CDR3 DNA: TGTGCCAGCAGTTTGGTGGGGATCGGCTATGGCTACACCTTC.